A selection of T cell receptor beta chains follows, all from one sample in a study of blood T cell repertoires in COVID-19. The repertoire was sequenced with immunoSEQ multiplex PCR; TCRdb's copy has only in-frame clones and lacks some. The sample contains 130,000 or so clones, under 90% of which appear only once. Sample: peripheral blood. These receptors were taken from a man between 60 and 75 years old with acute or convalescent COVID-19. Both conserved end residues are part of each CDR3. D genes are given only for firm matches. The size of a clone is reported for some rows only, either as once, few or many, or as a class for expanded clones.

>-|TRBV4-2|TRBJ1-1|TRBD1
CASSQLQGAKTEAFF
TGTGCCAGCAGCCAATTACAGGGGGCGAAAACTGAAGCTTTCTTT
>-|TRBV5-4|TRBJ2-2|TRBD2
CASSAGTSGNTGELFF
TGTGCCAGCAGCGCCGGGACTAGCGGAAACACCGGGGAGCTGTTTTTT
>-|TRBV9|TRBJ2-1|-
CASSVGLIYEQFF
TGTGCCAGCAGCGTAGGACTTATCTATGAGCAGTTCTTC
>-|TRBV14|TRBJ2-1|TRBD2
CASSPAGSGRRNEQFF
TGTGCCAGCAGCCCTGCAGGTAGCGGGAGACGGAATGAGCAGTTCTTC
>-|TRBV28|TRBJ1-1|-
CASGQQGKNTEAFF
TGTGCCAGCGGCCAACAGGGAAAGAACACTGAAGCTTTCTTT
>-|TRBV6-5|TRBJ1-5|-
CASTLGGEPQHF
TGTGCCAGCACCCTGGGGGGGGAGCCCCAGCATTTT
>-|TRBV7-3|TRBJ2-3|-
CASSSRATLDTQYF
TGTGCCAGCAGCTCGCGCGCGACACTAGATACGCAGTATTTT
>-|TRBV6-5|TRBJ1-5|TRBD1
CASYKGQTNQPQHF
TGTGCCAGCTATAAGGGACAGACAAATCAGCCCCAGCATTTT
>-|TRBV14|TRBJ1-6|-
CASSAGLYNSPLHF
TGTGCCAGCAGCGCGGGCCTTTATAATTCACCCCTCCACTTT
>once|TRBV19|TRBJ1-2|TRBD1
CASTLDRSSSGYTF
TGTGCCAGTACCTTGGACAGGTCCTCTTCGGGCTACACCTTC
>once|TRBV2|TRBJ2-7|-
CASSGQSTYEQYF
TGTGCCAGCAGTGGGCAGTCCACCTACGAGCAGTACTTC
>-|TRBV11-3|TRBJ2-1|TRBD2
CASSSAGGNENEQFF
TGTGCCAGCAGCTCAGCGGGAGGAAATGAAAATGAGCAGTTCTTC
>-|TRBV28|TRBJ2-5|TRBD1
CASSLGTEVLREETQYF
TGTGCCAGCAGTTTGGGGACAGAGGTTCTGAGGGAAGAGACCCAGTACTTC
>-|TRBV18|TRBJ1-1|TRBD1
CASSPRGGGEYTEAFF
TGTGCCAGCTCACCACGTGGAGGGGGCGAATATACTGAAGCTTTCTTT
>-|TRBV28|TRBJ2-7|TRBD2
CASCPGGRAMYEQYF
TGTGCCAGCTGCCCTGGCGGGAGGGCCATGTACGAGCAGTACTTC
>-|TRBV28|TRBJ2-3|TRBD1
CASSTPLDRERDTQYF
TGTGCCAGCTCTACTCCCTTGGACAGGGAGAGAGATACGCAGTATTTT
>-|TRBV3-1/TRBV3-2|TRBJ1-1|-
CASSQERYRTPEAFF
TGTGCCAGCAGCCAAGAACGGTACAGGACCCCTGAAGCTTTCTTT
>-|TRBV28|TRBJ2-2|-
CASTTPGRGTGELFF
TGTGCCAGCACCACCCCGGGGAGAGGCACCGGGGAGCTGTTTTTT
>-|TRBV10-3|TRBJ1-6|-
CAYDIGLYNSPLHF
TGTGCCTATGACATTGGGCTTTATAATTCACCCCTCCACTTT
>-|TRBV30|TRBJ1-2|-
CAWKTDYGYTF
TGTGCCTGGAAGACAGATTATGGCTACACCTTC
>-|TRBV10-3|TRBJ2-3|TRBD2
CAISEAGEADTQYF
TGTGCCATCAGTGAGGCGGGAGAGGCAGATACGCAGTATTTT